These 18 T cell receptor beta chains were all obtained from the same sample, sequenced in a study of shared clonotypes between healthy human individuals. The assay was immunoSEQ multiplex PCR, and TCRdb's table has in-frame clones only and misses some. The sample yields roughly 1,600,000 clones, around 98.5% seen once. Sequencing used naive CD4+ T cells sorted from blood. Subset in this sample: CD45RA+ positively selected. Every receptor here comes from a man between 25 and 39 years old in good health.

This chain joins TRBV7-8 and TRBJ1-1; 7 bases line up with TRBD1. With 3 bases clipped from V and 5 bases from J, the junction kept 6 bases outside the gene matches. Per germline, CDR1 SGHVS and CDR2 FQNEAQ. The CDR3 length is 14 residues. This CDR3 is CASSFIETGTEAFF. In nucleotides, the CDR3 is TGTGCCAGCAGCTTTATTGAGACAGGGACTGAAGCTTTCTTT.

The chain has TRBV15 and TRBJ1-5; 12 nucleotides align to TRBD1. The CDR3 is made up of 18 amino acids. Trimming at V came to 3 bases and at J to 2 bases, leaving 8 bases not matched to a gene. Germline loops: CDR1 LNHNV, CDR2 YYDKDF (reference sequence). CDR3 DNA: TGTGCCACCAGCAGGGATGGGACAGGGGGCGTTCGCAATCAGCCCCAGCATTTT. This translates into CATSRDGTGGVRNQPQHF.

The V call is TRBV5-1, the J call TRBJ2-7; 11 nucleotides line up with TRBD2. The germline V gene encodes CDR1 SGHRS and CDR2 YFSETQ. The CDR3 is 16 residues long. Losses at the gene ends were 4 bases for V and 4 bases for J; bases not matched to a gene: 10. CDR3 DNA: TGCGCCAGCAGCGGGGCTCCGGGACTAGCGGTTTACGAGCAGTACTTC. Its protein product is CASSGAPGLAVYEQYF.

A remark on this clone: The junction and the germline gene differ at one end; a read error may be behind it. The gene calls are TRBV5-6 and TRBJ2-2; D uncertain. Germline V gives CDR1 SGHDT, CDR2 YYEEEE. This CDR3 region has 17 residues. Written as DNA, the CDR3 is TGTGCCAGCAGGATTCTGAGCTTGTTATTTGAAAATAGGGAACTGTTTTTT. It yields the protein CASRILSLLFENRELFF.

The chain links TRBV6-1 to TRBJ2-3, with a possible D match to TRBD2 (5 bases). The CDR3 totals 16 residues. Germline CDR1 and CDR2: MNHNS and SASEGT. V was pared by 4 bases and J by 5 bases, with 19 bases between. The CDR3 DNA follows: TGTGCCAGCAGTGGAAACCGGGATTCCATTGGAGATACGCAGTATTTT. This translates into CASSGNRDSIGDTQYF.

The chain uses TRBV4-3 and TRBJ2-3; no definite D call. CDR3 length: 15 amino acids. Trimming removed 0 bases at V and 2 bases at J, with 9 bases between. Germline lookup yields CDR1 LGHNA and CDR2 YSLEER. CDR3 nucleotides: TGCGCCAGCAGCCAAGATTGGGCCAACACAGATACGCAGTATTTT. Its translation is CASSQDWANTDTQYF.

The gene calls are TRBV5-6 and TRBJ2-7; D may be TRBD1 (7 bases). Deletions cut 3 bases from V and 5 bases from J, with 15 bases between. CDR1 SGHDT and CDR2 YYEEEE come from the germline V gene. There are 14 residues in the CDR3. The CDR3 sequence is CASSSTGRFHEQYF. DNA of the CDR3: TGTGCCAGCAGCTCGACAGGGAGGTTCCACGAGCAGTACTTC.

The J gene is TRBJ2-1, the V gene TRBV7-9, with D perhaps TRBD1 or TRBD2 (6 bases each). Per germline, CDR1 SEHNR and CDR2 FQNEAQ (reference sequence). V lost 5 bases and J lost 6, with 20 bases in between. The CDR3 runs 16 residues. CDR3 loop: CASSPRGGTRVNEQFF. The CDR3 region has the DNA TGTGCCAGCAGCCCTAGAGGGGGGACTCGAGTCAATGAGCAGTTCTTC.

The rearrangement joins TRBV18 to TRBJ1-3; the D gene is possibly TRBD1 (5 bases). V was shortened by 5 bases and J by 2 bases, with 19 bases between the two germline ends. In germline, CDR1 is KGHSH, CDR2 LQKENI. The CDR3 covers 17 residues. This chain's CDR3 is CASSLGPLVRAGNTIYF. CDR3 DNA sequence: TGTGCCAGCTCATTGGGCCCTTTGGTCAGGGCTGGAAACACCATATATTTT.

The V gene is TRBV5-1, the J gene TRBJ1-1, with 9 bases fitting TRBD1. Germline V gene lookup returns CDR1 SGHRS and CDR2 YFSETQ. The CDR3 length is 18 residues. V lost 0 bases, J lost 1 base, and 10 bases stayed unmatched. The CDR3 spells CASSLDRGRLLWNTEAFF. The CDR3, as DNA: TGCGCCAGCAGCTTGGACAGGGGGCGCCTACTATGGAACACTGAAGCTTTCTTT.

The rearrangement uses TRBV18 and TRBJ1-1; 7 bases agree with TRBD1. Germline CDR1 and CDR2: KGHSH and LQKENI. V was pared by 2 bases and J by 0 bases, with 12 bases of the junction left unmatched. CDR3 length equals 18 residues. CDR3 residues: CASSPGGWRTGMNTEAFF. CDR3 nucleotides: TGTGCCAGCTCACCAGGGGGTTGGAGGACAGGCATGAACACTGAAGCTTTCTTT.

This clone was recorded only once. The chain links TRBV18 to TRBJ1-5, with D uncertain. Deletions cut 2 bases from V and 0 bases from J, with 5 bases between. This CDR3 is built from 14 residues. Germline V gene data show CDR1 as KGHSH and CDR2 as LQKENI. CDR3 in amino acids: CASSPTYSNQPQHF. CDR3 in DNA: TGTGCCAGCTCACCAACCTATAGCAATCAGCCCCAGCATTTT.

V gene TRBV7-9 combines with J gene TRBJ2-1, with TRBD2 as a possible D gene (5 bases). Germline loops: CDR1 SEHNR, CDR2 FQNEAQ (reference sequence). CDR3 size: 13 residues. The V end lost 6 bases, the J end lost 5 bases, and 11 bases lay between the germline ends. The CDR3 is CASSSYGDNEQFF. CDR3 DNA sequence: TGTGCCAGCAGTTCTTACGGGGACAATGAGCAGTTCTTC.

This rearrangement joins TRBV7-7 to TRBJ2-1; D gene ambiguous. V lost 1 base, J lost 8 bases, and 12 bases lay in between. Germline CDR1 reads SSHAT; CDR2 reads FNYEAQ (reference sequence). The CDR3 is 14 residues long. The CDR3 DNA is TGTGCCAGCAGCTTAGAACCACCGCCCGATGAGCAGTTCTTC. Its translation: CASSLEPPPDEQFF.

This clone was recorded once. This chain links TRBV27 with TRBJ2-3, with D unclear. With 1 base removed from V and 0 bases from J, the gap between germline ends came to 8 bases. The CDR3 has 15 amino acids. Germline V gene lookup returns CDR1 MNHEY and CDR2 SMNVEV (reference sequence). CDR3 in amino acids: CASSLWRSSTDTQYF. In DNA, the CDR3 is TGTGCCAGCAGTTTATGGCGATCTAGCACAGATACGCAGTATTTT.

The chain recombines TRBV5-1 with TRBJ2-7; 7 nucleotides match TRBD1. Germline values: CDR1 SGHRS, CDR2 YFSETQ. V lost 4 bases and J lost 4; bases outside the gene matches: 11. This CDR3 contains 15 residues. CDR3 DNA: TGCGCCAGCAGCCCGCCGGGACAGTCCTCTTACGAGCAGTACTTC. The encoded protein is CASSPPGQSSYEQYF.

This chain uses TRBV27 with TRBJ2-7; 7 bases match TRBD1. V dropped 8 bases and J dropped 7; count of bases not matched to a gene: 20. This CDR3 is 16 amino acids long. CDR1 is MNHEY and CDR2 is SMNVEV in the germline V gene (reference sequence). In DNA, the CDR3 is TGTGCCAGCGGATTTAGTTTGTTGGGACAGCCCATGGAGCAGTACTTC. Translating gives CASGFSLLGQPMEQYF.

The gene calls are TRBV5-1 and TRBJ1-1, with D unresolved. The CDR3 spans 14 residues. CDR1 is SGHRS, CDR2 YFSETQ, per germline. Trimming left V 0 bases short and J 6 bases short, with 12 bases between. CDR3 loop: CASSLVFDRAEAFF. In nucleotides, the CDR3 is TGCGCCAGCAGCTTGGTGTTCGACCGCGCTGAAGCTTTCTTT.